The 26 T cell receptor beta chains given below trace back to one sample, sequenced in a study of regulatory T cells in long-lasting Graves disease (dated by TCRdb to the early 2020s). The sample's time point label, in plain terms: newly diagnosed GD, antithyroid drugs for less than 3 months. For both TCR sequencing and RNA sequencing, RNA was extracted from PBMCs in TRIzol. Library creation used multiplex PCR. TCRdb records Illumina HiSeq 4000 as the sequencer. CDR3 regions were amplified by Arm-PCR with iRepertoire HTBI primers to construct TCR beta libraries. Using fastp trimming at Q25 and MiXCR clonotype assembly, TCRdb reanalyzed the public sequencing data and kept in-frame beta chains. Every entry covers one CDR3 protein and lists the most common genes and DNA from its rows. The sample yields over 350,000 distinct CDR3 sequences; 14% were counted once. The top ten hold around a sixth of the sample.

The sample also formed part of further work on T cells in Graves' hyperthyroidism and ophthalmopathy.

The sample in question was peripheral blood mononuclear cells (PBMCs), obtained at new diagnosis, from a patient treated with antithyroid drugs. Receptor source: a woman aged 45-59 years with Graves disease. Donor details come from another sample of the same person, matched by shared clones.

This clonotype has ten or more counts. V is TRBV7-9 and J is TRBJ2-1; D is unresolved. The germline V gene has CDR1 SEHNR and CDR2 FQNEAQ (reference sequence). V shed 6 bases and J shed 6 bases, with 15 bases lying between them. The CDR3 has 14 amino acids. The CDR3 loop is CASSAQLTINEQFF. The DNA for the CDR3 is TGTGCCAGCAGTGCACAGCTAACCATCAATGAGCAGTTCTTC. The full variable domain, with the rest looked up from reference TRBV7-9 and TRBJ2-1, is DTGVSQNPRHKITKRGQNVTFRCDPISEHNRLYWYRQTLGQGPEFLTYFQNEAQLEKSRLLSDRFSAERPKGSFSTLEIQRTEQGDSAMYLCASSAQLTINEQFFGPGTRLTVL.

CDR3 sequence: CASSERPDNEQFF. CDR3 coding DNA: TGTGCCAGCAGTGAAAGGCCTGACAATGAGCAGTTCTTC. This chain joins TRBV6-1 and TRBJ2-1; D is uncertain. The germline CDR1 and CDR2 sequences are MNHNS and SASEGT. This CDR3 is 13 amino acids long. Trimming pared 2 bases from V and 5 bases from J, leaving 7 bases between.

This clonotype was picked up a small number of times. The V call is TRBV4-1, the J call TRBJ2-7, with D tentatively TRBD1 (6 bases). Trimming removed 4 bases at V and 3 bases at J, with 16 bases between. Looked up from germline, CDR1 is MGHRA and CDR2 is YSYEKL. The CDR3 runs 15 residues. DNA of the CDR3: TGCGCCAGCAGCCCGATCGGGTTAGGGGGCTACGAGCAGTACTTC. Translating gives CASSPIGLGGYEQYF.

There are many counts of this clonotype. The V call is TRBV19, the J call TRBJ2-7, with D possibly being TRBD1 or TRBD2 (5 bases each). CDR1 and CDR2 (germline): LNHDA, SQIVND (reference sequence). The CDR3 is 15 amino acids. The germline V and J ends were trimmed by 6 bases and 3 bases, with 18 bases remaining between them. The CDR3 here is CASRPGTRGFYEQYF. CDR3 in DNA: TGTGCCAGTAGACCCGGGACCAGAGGTTTCTACGAGCAGTACTTC.

This sequence joins TRBV27 and TRBJ1-1; 11 bases are a match to TRBD1. Trimming removed 5 bases from V and 5 bases from J; junction bases left unmatched: 7. There are 15 residues in the CDR3. CDR1 and CDR2 from the germline V gene are MNHEY and SMNVEV (reference sequence). This chain's CDR3 is CASSVGTGGNTEAFF. Here the CDR3 DNA reads TGTGCCAGCAGTGTCGGGACAGGGGGGAATACTGAAGCTTTCTTT.

The sample holds many counts of this clonotype. The V call is TRBV3-1, the J call TRBJ1-2, with D perhaps matching TRBD1 (5 bases). The germline gives CDR1 LGHDT, CDR2 YNNKEL (reference sequence). The CDR3 is 15 residues long. V lost 1 base, J lost 4 bases, and 13 bases lay in between. CDR3 region: CASSQGREALYGYTF. CDR3 in DNA: TGTGCCAGCAGCCAAGGCAGGGAGGCGCTCTATGGCTACACCTTC. The full variable domain, completed using reference TRBV3-1 and TRBJ1-2, is DTAVSQTPKYLVTQMGNDKSIKCEQNLGHDTMYWYKQDSKKFLKIMFSYNNKELIINETVPNRFSPKSPDKAHLNLHINSLELGDSAVYFCASSQGREALYGYTFGSGTRLTVV.

The CDR3 is CASSPTDRFTEAFF. CDR3 bases: TGTGCCAGCTCGCCTACTGACAGGTTTACTGAAGCTTTCTTT. The chain employs TRBV18 and TRBJ1-1, with D tentatively TRBD1 (6 bases). The germline V and J ends were trimmed by 6 bases and 5 bases, with 16 bases remaining between them. The germline V gene has CDR1 KGHSH and CDR2 LQKENI. The CDR3 has 14 amino acids.

This clonotype was seen only a few times. This rearrangement joins TRBV9 to TRBJ2-3, with TRBD1 matching over 12 bases. Trimming removed 0 bases from V and 4 bases from J; junction bases left unmatched: 6. Germline values: CDR1 SGDLS, CDR2 YYNGEE. The CDR3 runs to 17 residues. Written as DNA, the CDR3 is TGTGCCAGCAGCGTAGGTGCCGGGACAGGGGGCTCAGATACGCAGTATTTT. Translating gives CASSVGAGTGGSDTQYF.

CDR3 DNA: TGTGCCAGCAGCGCAGGGACGGCCCCGGGACTAGCGAGTCAGCCGAGCACAGATACGCAGTATTTT. This encodes CASSAGTAPGLASQPSTDTQYF. V gene TRBV3-1 combines with J gene TRBJ2-3; 10 bases align to TRBD2. CDR3 size: 22 residues. Germline CDR1 reads LGHDT; CDR2 reads YNNKEL (reference sequence). The junction had 23 bases not matched to a gene; V was cut back by 5 bases and J by 0 bases.

This clonotype was detected once. One base away lies a much larger clone, so this may be a sequencing read error. The rearrangement links TRBV20-1 to TRBJ2-7, with a possible D match to TRBD1 (6 bases). Per the germline V gene, CDR1 is DFQATT and CDR2 is SNEGSKA (reference sequence). CDR3 length: 13 amino acids. The CDR3 region is CSARRRGNHEQSF. As DNA, the CDR3 is TGCAGTGCTAGGCGCAGGGGAAACCACGAGCAGTCCTTC.

About this clonotype: The likely explanation is a read error, given a far larger clone one base away. The rearrangement links TRBV5-5 to TRBJ2-5; D is unresolved. Germline assignment: CDR1 SGHKS and CDR2 YYEKEE (reference sequence). CDR3 size: 13 residues. The CDR3 reads CASSPLVQETHYF. The CDR3, as DNA: TGTGCCAGCAGCCCTCTAGTCCAAGAGACCCACTACTTC.

On this clonotype: Germline is not matched at one junction end, which may reflect a read error. The chain couples TRBV7-7 to TRBJ2-1; TRBD2 agrees at 7 bases. The CDR3 length is 14 residues. Per germline, CDR1 SSHAT and CDR2 FNYEAQ (reference sequence). The DNA of the CDR3 is TGTGCTAGCAGCTTGGGCGGGACTACAAATGAGCAGTTCTTC. As protein: CASSLGGTTNEQFF.

The sample holds many counts of this clonotype. The chain couples TRBV5-6 to TRBJ2-1; TRBD2 is a possible D gene (6 bases). This CDR3 is built from 12 residues. V dropped 4 bases and J dropped 8 bases, with 10 bases sitting between them. Germline V gene data show CDR1 as SGHDT and CDR2 as YYEEEE. CDR3 protein: CASSPEGHEQFF. CDR3 DNA: TGTGCCAGCAGCCCGGAGGGTCATGAGCAGTTCTTC.

Points on this clonotype: A much larger clone lies one base from this, so it may be a read error. The chain carries TRBV2 and TRBJ1-2; no clear D gene. The CDR3 is made up of 16 amino acids. Germline CDR1 reads SNHLY; CDR2 reads FYNNEI. Between the trimmed V and J ends, which lost 4 bases and 7 bases, there was a span of 22 bases. DNA for the CDR3: TGTGCCAGCAGTGTCGTTCGGGTGACGAGGTACTCTGGCTACACCTTC. As protein: CASSVVRVTRYSGYTF.

Concerning this clonotype itself: This may be a read error, as it is one base from a much larger clone. The gene calls are TRBV5-1 and TRBJ2-7; possible D gene TRBD1, 7 bases. Trimming left V 4 bases short and J 7 bases short, with 27 bases between. Germline V CDR1 and CDR2: SGHRS, YFSETQ. The CDR3 is 17 amino acids. CDR3 bases: TGCGCCAGCAGCAACCCCGGAGGGGCAGGGGGACGAGCTGAGCAGTACTTC. This sequence encodes CASSNPGGAGGRAEQYF. Together with reference TRBV5-1 and TRBJ2-7, the CDR3 gives the full variable domain: KAGVTQTPRYLIKTRGQQVTLSCSPISGHRSVSWYQQTPGQGLQFLFEYFSETQRNKGNFPGRFSGRQFSNSRSEMNVSTLELGDSALYLCASSNPGGAGGRAEQYFGPGTRLTVT.

This clonotype was observed a few times. One end of the junction varies from germline; a read error may be responsible. The J gene is TRBJ2-7, the V gene TRBV9, with D possibly TRBD2 on 6 matching bases. This CDR3 is 13 amino acids long. Germline assignment: CDR1 SGDLS and CDR2 YYNGEE. The chain's CDR3 is CASSVRDSDEQYF. The DNA of the CDR3 is TGTGCCAGCAGCGTCCGGGACTCCGACGAGCAGTACTTC. Filled out from reference TRBV9 and TRBJ2-7, the complete variable domain reads DSGVTQTPKHLITATGQRVTLRCSPRSGDLSVYWYQQSLDQGLQFLIQYYNGEERAKGNILERFSAQQFPDLHSELNLSSLELGDSALYFCASSVRDSDEQYFGPGTRLTVT.

A note on this clonotype: A much larger clone lies a single base off, so this may be a read error. The V gene is TRBV20-1, the J gene TRBJ2-1; 11 nucleotides match TRBD2. Germline trimming cut 5 bases from V and 10 bases from J; bases unmatched to any gene: 7. From germline, CDR1 is DFQATT and CDR2 SNEGSKA (reference sequence). The CDR3 consists of 13 residues. CDR3 region: CSAPGLAEYEQFF. The CDR3 nucleotides are TGCAGTGCTCCGGGACTAGCGGAGTACGAGCAGTTCTTC.

This clonotype was detected many times. This chain connects TRBV2 to TRBJ1-5; D is uncertain. Trimming took off 1 base at V and 2 bases at J, with 12 bases between the two ends. Germline CDR1 SNHLY, CDR2 FYNNEI. The CDR3 totals 16 residues. CDR3 amino acids: CASSEGHSTGNQPQHF. The CDR3 DNA follows: TGTGCCAGCAGTGAAGGACATTCAACGGGCAATCAGCCCCAGCATTTT.

A note on this clonotype: One base separates it from a far larger clone, so it is likely a read error. The chain employs TRBV7-9 and TRBJ2-3; the D gene could be TRBD1 or TRBD2 (5 bases each). The J call is doubtful: the DNA matches TRBJ2-7 better. The CDR3 spans 15 residues. Germline CDR1 reads SEHNR; CDR2 reads FQNEAQ (reference sequence). The CDR3 spells CAGSLDGGFLDEQYF. DNA of the CDR3: TGTGCCGGCAGCCTGGATGGGGGTTTTTTGGACGAGCAGTACTTC.

This clonotype was observed at least ten times. This rearrangement joins TRBV19 to TRBJ2-2; the D call may be TRBD1 or TRBD2 (5 bases each). Germline CDR1 and CDR2: LNHDA and SQIVND (reference sequence). Trimming took 3 bases from V and 4 from J, leaving 15 bases between them. This CDR3 region has 16 residues. The CDR3 DNA reads TGTGCCAGTAGTATTGGGTACGGGGCCGGCACCGGGGAGCTGTTTTTT. Translation: CASSIGYGAGTGELFF.

This clonotype showed up many times. The J gene is TRBJ2-3, the V gene TRBV29-1; D remains unclear. The CDR3 totals 12 residues. Trimming cost V 0 bases and J 6 bases, with 7 bases left between them. Germline loops: CDR1 SQVTM, CDR2 ANQGSEA. CDR3 sequence (DNA): TGCAGCGTTGAAGAGACAACTGATACGCAGTATTTT. It is translated as CSVEETTDTQYF.

This chain connects TRBV7-2 to TRBJ1-1; a weak D match, TRBD1 (6 bases). V dropped 10 bases and J dropped 0 bases, with 9 bases sitting between them. Germline loops: CDR1 SGHTA, CDR2 FQGNSA. This CDR3 has 12 amino acids. The CDR3 DNA follows: TGTGCCACAAGGGACATGAACACTGAAGCTTTCTTT. Amino acids: CATRDMNTEAFF.

This clonotype was seen only a few times. A read error may account for a junction end that differs from germline. The chain has TRBV7-3 and TRBJ2-3; TRBD2 matches 14 bases. Germline CDR1 is SGHTA and CDR2 is FQGTGA. This CDR3 has 18 amino acids. The CDR3 DNA reads TGCGCCAGCAGCCCGGGACTAGCGGGAGCTTTGAGCACAGATACGCAGTATTTT. It yields the protein CASSPGLAGALSTDTQYF.

This clonotype was found a few times. The chain has TRBV6-1 and TRBJ2-3, with 8 nucleotides matching TRBD2. The CDR3 sequence is 16 residues long. Germline lookup yields CDR1 MNHNS and CDR2 SASEGT. V gave up 5 bases and J gave up 3 bases; unmatched junction bases: 10. The CDR3 sequence: CASSREAGVRTDTQYF. In nucleotides, the CDR3 is TGTGCCAGCAGTAGAGAAGCGGGAGTACGGACAGATACGCAGTATTTT.

The chain links TRBV7-9 to TRBJ2-1; no firm D call. In germline, CDR1 is SEHNR, CDR2 FQNEAQ (reference sequence). V was clipped by 1 base and J by 6 bases, with 13 bases between them. CDR3 length: 15 residues. In nucleotides, the CDR3 is TGTGCCAGCAGCTTAGAAGATTATGGGTTCAATGAGCAGTTCTTC. It yields the protein CASSLEDYGFNEQFF.

In its sample, this clonotype was seen a few times. This chain joins TRBV5-1 and TRBJ1-1; D not resolved. The CDR3 is made up of 13 amino acids. Germline CDR1 and CDR2: SGHRS and YFSETQ. V gave up 5 bases and J gave up 4 bases, with 12 bases separating them. The CDR3 loop reads CASRRNSSTEAFF. CDR3 bases: TGCGCCAGCAGACGAAACAGCTCCACTGAAGCTTTCTTT.